The present entry profiles one T cell receptor beta chain with its context. What it binds is not known. The data were taken from a study of Ad26.COV2.S vaccination and SARS-CoV-2 variants. Study as a whole: Dosing was one shot or two shots 56 days apart. Study-wide results and caveats: An underestimation of total T cell responses may have resulted from the TCR breadth and depth analyses.

The CDR3 runs to 17 residues. Germline V CDR1 and CDR2: SGHTS, YDEGEE. J lost 0 bases, V lost 0 bases, and 6 bases had no gene match. Treatment indicated: around 19 received Ad26.COV2.S at low or high dose, single or two shots; a few received placebo; per-sample allocation not given. Sample collection was performed on day 63 after the first vaccine or placebo injection. Generated by immunoSEQ multiplex PCR, the TCRdb table keeps only in-frame clones and is missing some. The sample lists approximately 300,000 clones, about 85% occurring once. The sample was peripheral blood, taken in a trial of Ad26.COV2.S vaccine versus placebo. The genes are TRBV5-8 and TRBJ1-5; 7 bases line up with TRBD1. This TCR came from a person aged 18-65 years who received the Ad26.COV2.S COVID-19 vaccine or a placebo. Here the CDR3 reads CASSLDWDSLSNQPQHF. Here the CDR3 DNA reads TGTGCCAGCAGCTTGGACTGGGACAGTCTTAGCAATCAGCCCCAGCATTTT.